The next 30 T cell receptor beta chains were all read from a single sample in a study of Ad26.COV2.S vaccination and SARS-CoV-2 variants. Treatment reported: around 19 received Ad26.COV2.S at low or high dose, single or two shots; roughly five received placebo; per-sample allocation not given. The samples date from day 63 after the first vaccine or placebo injection. Sequencing used immunoSEQ multiplex PCR; TCRdb keeps in-frame clones, though not all of them. The table records roughly 320,000 clones, about 85% of them present only once. The specimen was peripheral blood, collected in a trial of Ad26.COV2.S vaccine versus placebo. These receptors came from a person aged 18 to 65 who received the Ad26.COV2.S COVID-19 vaccine or a placebo.

The rearrangement joins TRBV5-3 to TRBJ1-6, with D tentatively TRBD1 (6 bases). TRBV5-3 qualifies as an ORF whose function is uncertain. V lost 6 bases, J lost 10 bases, and 17 bases lay in between. The CDR3 is 14 amino acids. DNA for the CDR3: TGTGCCAGAACCGACGCCAGGGGAGGATCACCCCTCCACTTT. Translation: CARTDARGGSPLHF.

The chain joins TRBV10-1 to TRBJ1-6; 7 nucleotides match TRBD1. CDR3 length: 13 residues. Germline CDR1 and CDR2: WNHNN and SYGVQD (reference sequence). The junction had 5 bases not matched to a gene; V was cut back by 8 bases and J by 7 bases. In DNA, the CDR3 is TGCGCCAGCGGGATGGACAGGAATTCACCCCTCCACTTT. Translating it yields CASGMDRNSPLHF.

The chain carries TRBV5-1 and TRBJ2-7, with 8 bases lining up with TRBD2. CDR1 is SGHRS, CDR2 YFSETQ, per germline. The V segment lost 3 bases and the J segment 2 bases; nucleotides outside the gene matches: 4. The CDR3 loop spans 14 amino acids. The CDR3 protein is CASSSAGGPYEQYF. The CDR3 DNA is TGCGCCAGCAGCTCCGCGGGAGGACCCTACGAGCAGTACTTC.

V is TRBV28 and J is TRBJ1-6; 7 nucleotides match TRBD1. CDR1 is MDHEN, CDR2 SYDVKM, per germline. There are 15 residues in the CDR3. With 4 bases clipped from V and 9 bases from J, the junction kept 9 bases outside the gene matches. The CDR3 region is CASSSTGDRVSPLHF. The CDR3 nucleotides read TGTGCCAGCAGTTCCACAGGGGACCGCGTTTCACCCCTCCACTTT.

On this clone itself: The identical CDR3 is also encoded by other nucleotide sequences in the sample. The chain recombines TRBV2 with TRBJ2-1; 13 nucleotides line up with TRBD2. Looked up from germline, CDR1 is SNHLY and CDR2 is FYNNEI. The CDR3 totals 16 residues. V lost 1 base and J lost 4; bases outside the gene matches: 1. CDR3 DNA sequence: TGTGCCAGCAGTGAAGGACTAGCGGGGGGATACAATGAGCAGTTCTTC. It codes for CASSEGLAGGYNEQFF.

This clone turned up a few times. The chain recombines TRBV18 with TRBJ1-3; no firm D call. CDR1 KGHSH and CDR2 LQKENI come from the germline V gene. Trimming stripped 1 base from V and 1 base from J, with 8 bases between. There are 15 residues in the CDR3. The CDR3 loop reads CASSPRERSGNTIYF. The CDR3 nucleotides are TGTGCCAGCTCACCACGTGAAAGGTCTGGAAACACCATATATTTT.

The chain uses TRBV5-8 and TRBJ1-1, with no clear D. V lost 4 bases, J lost 3 bases, and 19 bases lay in between. The germline CDR1 and CDR2 sequences are SGHTS and YDEGEE. This CDR3 region has 16 residues. The chain's CDR3 is CASSVKGFTLDTEAFF. CDR3 DNA: TGTGCCAGCAGCGTTAAGGGTTTTACCCTCGACACTGAAGCTTTCTTT.

The rearrangement joins TRBV15 to TRBJ2-2; the D gene is possibly TRBD2 (7 bases). CDR1 and CDR2 (germline): LNHNV, YYDKDF (reference sequence). Between the trimmed V and J ends, which lost 5 bases and 3 bases, there was a span of 16 bases. CDR3 length equals 16 residues. DNA of the CDR3: TGTGCCACCAGCCACCGGAGGGGGGGATACACCGGGGAGCTGTTTTTT. It is translated as CATSHRRGGYTGELFF.

This chain joins TRBV19 and TRBJ2-7, with 8 bases aligning to TRBD2. In germline, CDR1 is LNHDA, CDR2 SQIVND (reference sequence). The V segment lost 5 bases and the J segment 2 bases; nucleotides outside the gene matches: 8. This CDR3 has 15 amino acids. CDR3 sequence: CASSLTPGGTYEQYF. For the CDR3, the DNA is TGTGCCAGTAGTCTTACGCCGGGGGGGACCTACGAGCAGTACTTC. Supplemented by reference TRBV19 and TRBJ2-7, the full variable domain reads DGGITQSPKYLFRKEGQNVTLSCEQNLNHDAMYWYRQDPGQGLRLIYYSQIVNDFQKGDIAEGYSVSREKKESFPLTVTSAQKNPTAFYLCASSLTPGGTYEQYFGPGTRLTVT.

The sample holds one count of this clone. The same CDR3 is also encoded by other DNA sequences in this sample. V gene TRBV6-5 combines with J gene TRBJ1-4, with D perhaps TRBD1 (6 bases). The V end lost 2 bases, the J end lost 2 bases, and 6 bases lay between the germline ends. Germline CDR1 is MNHEY and CDR2 is SVGAGI. The CDR3 spans 14 residues. The CDR3 loop reads CASSYRGTNEKLFF. CDR3 bases: TGTGCCAGCAGTTACAGGGGGACTAATGAAAAACTGTTTTTT.

The rearrangement uses TRBV6-4 and TRBJ1-1, with 10 bases identical to TRBD1. The length of the CDR3 is 13 residues. Per the germline V gene, CDR1 is MRHNA and CDR2 is SNTAGT. V lost 5 bases, J lost 6 bases, and 3 bases stayed unmatched. This chain's CDR3 is CASSPTGGPEAFF. The CDR3 DNA reads as TGTGCCAGCAGTCCGACAGGGGGCCCTGAAGCTTTCTTT.

The chain carries TRBV11-3 and TRBJ2-3, with D hard to call. The CDR3 consists of 14 residues. V was pared by 5 bases and J by 0 bases, with 9 bases between. CDR1 is SGHNT and CDR2 is YENEEA in the germline V gene. CDR3 in DNA: TGTGCCAGCAGCCAACGTGCTAGCACAGATACGCAGTATTTT. Residues: CASSQRASTDTQYF.

The rearrangement uses TRBV5-1 and TRBJ1-4; 8 nucleotides line up with TRBD1. The CDR3 contains 17 residues. CDR1 and CDR2 from the germline V gene are SGHRS and YFSETQ. Trimming removed 4 bases from V and 4 bases from J; junction bases left unmatched: 12. CDR3 nucleotide sequence: TGCGCCAGCAGCAAAGAGACAGGGGCTGAGAGTAATGAAAAACTGTTTTTT. It translates to CASSKETGAESNEKLFF.

The chain combines TRBV5-4 with TRBJ2-7; a possible D gene is TRBD2 (6 bases). Germline V CDR1 and CDR2: SGHNT, YYREEE (reference sequence). The CDR3 totals 16 residues. V gave up 4 bases and J gave up 3 bases, with 20 bases separating them. The chain's CDR3 is CASSRGGAKAYYEQYF. As DNA, the CDR3 is TGTGCCAGCAGCAGGGGCGGGGCGAAGGCCTACTACGAGCAGTACTTC.

There are a few counts of this clone. The chain couples TRBV2 to TRBJ1-4, with D perhaps matching TRBD1 (5 bases). V lost 5 bases to trimming and J lost 4 bases, with 23 bases between them. CDR3 length equals 18 residues. Germline CDR1 reads SNHLY; CDR2 reads FYNNEI. CDR3 DNA: TGTGCCAGCAGTAGGCGGCGAGTAATCGGGGGGTTTAATGAAAAACTGTTTTTT. It yields the protein CASSRRRVIGGFNEKLFF.

The V and J genes are TRBV25-1 and TRBJ2-1; D not resolved. Germline CDR1 is MGHDK and CDR2 is SYGVNS. V lost 4 bases and J lost 0, with 7 bases in between. There are 14 residues in the CDR3. The CDR3 sequence: CASSADNSYNEQFF. CDR3 coding DNA: TGTGCCAGCAGTGCTGACAACTCCTACAATGAGCAGTTCTTC.

In this sample, this clone turned up once. V is TRBV3-1 (or the pseudogene TRBV3-2) and J is TRBJ2-7; D could derive from TRBD1 or TRBD2 (5 bases each). The germline gives CDR1 LGHDT, CDR2 YNNKEL (reference sequence). The V and J ends lost 5 bases and 3 bases respectively, with 35 bases between them. The length of the CDR3 is 21 residues. CDR3 nucleotide sequence: TGTGCCAGCAGCTACAATAGGGACGTCGACATATGGTACTCAGCGGACTACGAGCAGTACTTC. It yields the protein CASSYNRDVDIWYSADYEQYF.

The chain couples TRBV7-2 to TRBJ2-7, with D uncertain. V shed 0 bases and J shed 3 bases, with 6 bases lying between them. The CDR3 is made up of 13 amino acids. Per the germline V gene, CDR1 is SGHTA and CDR2 is FQGNSA. The CDR3 sequence is CASSLALIYEQYF. The CDR3 DNA follows: TGTGCCAGCAGCTTAGCTCTCATCTACGAGCAGTACTTC.

The chain combines TRBV6-5 with TRBJ1-2; 7 bases align to TRBD1. This CDR3 region has 14 residues. The germline CDR1 and CDR2 sequences are MNHEY and SVGAGI. With V trimmed by 5 bases and J by 8 bases, 11 bases remained unmatched. CDR3: CASSTGTVLEGYTF. The DNA for the CDR3 is TGTGCCAGCAGTACAGGGACAGTTCTAGAGGGCTACACCTTC.

This clone was observed a handful of times. J is TRBJ1-1 and V is TRBV19; no reliable D call. The CDR3 is 15 residues long. Germline CDR1 LNHDA, CDR2 SQIVND (reference sequence). V was pared by 0 bases and J by 3 bases, with 11 bases between. The CDR3 sequence: CASSIDVGSDTEAFF. CDR3 DNA: TGTGCCAGTAGTATAGACGTGGGGTCCGACACTGAAGCTTTCTTT.

In nucleotides, the CDR3 is TGCGCCAGCAGCTCGGGACTAGCGGGGGGCAAGTCGGTGGGAGAGACCCAGTACTTC. It encodes CASSSGLAGGKSVGETQYF. This chain joins TRBV5-1 and TRBJ2-5; 15 bases fit TRBD2. The junction had 13 bases not matched to a gene; V was cut back by 3 bases and J by 4 bases. CDR1 and CDR2 from the germline V gene are SGHRS and YFSETQ. The CDR3 length is 19 residues.

V is TRBV7-9 and J is TRBJ2-5; D remains ambiguous. The length of the CDR3 is 16 residues. The V and J ends lost 4 bases and 2 bases respectively, with 17 bases between them. The germline CDR1 and CDR2 sequences are SEHNR and FQNEAQ (reference sequence). CDR3 amino acids: CASSSDITEPQETQYF. Written as DNA, the CDR3 is TGTGCCAGCAGCTCCGATATAACAGAGCCTCAAGAGACCCAGTACTTC.

V usage is TRBV5-6 and J usage is TRBJ2-2; D is undetermined. Germline V gene sequence: CDR1 SGHDT, CDR2 YYEEEE. The CDR3 spans 16 residues. Trimming stripped 4 bases from V and 2 bases from J, with 15 bases between. The CDR3 protein is CASSRRFGENTGELFF. DNA for the CDR3: TGTGCCAGCAGCCGGAGATTTGGGGAAAACACCGGGGAGCTGTTTTTT.

The chain is built from TRBV9 and TRBJ1-1, with D hard to call. V gave up 6 bases and J gave up 4 bases, with 22 bases separating them. The CDR3 loop spans 16 amino acids. Germline CDR1 is SGDLS and CDR2 is YYNGEE. CDR3: CASTRLGIGSSTEAFF. CDR3 nucleotides: TGTGCCAGCACCCGTCTGGGGATCGGCAGCAGCACTGAAGCTTTCTTT.

V gene TRBV7-9 combines with J gene TRBJ2-3, with 15 bases that match TRBD2. The CDR3 runs 17 residues. V shed 4 bases and J 14 bases; nucleotides not matched to a gene: 16. CDR1 is SEHNR and CDR2 is FQNEAQ in the germline V gene (reference sequence). The CDR3 DNA reads as TGTGCCAGCAGCTACCAACTCCCTCCGGGACTAGCGGGGGGATTGTATTTT. Translating it yields CASSYQLPPGLAGGLYF.

This chain joins TRBV6-1 and TRBJ2-7; weak D call: TRBD2 (6 bases). CDR1 and CDR2 from the germline V gene are MNHNS and SASEGT. The V gene lost 3 bases and the J gene lost 2 bases, with 14 bases spanning the gap. There are 15 residues in the CDR3. For the CDR3, the DNA is TGTGCCAGCAGTGAGGAGGAGGGGTCCGCCTACGAGCAGTACTTC. Its translation: CASSEEEGSAYEQYF.

The V and J genes are TRBV28 and TRBJ1-5; D unresolved. The ends were cut back, 0 bases at V and 5 bases at J, with 11 bases in the middle. Germline V gives CDR1 MDHEN, CDR2 SYDVKM. The CDR3 totals 15 residues. CDR3 DNA: TGTGCCAGCAGTTTATGGCTGGGCTTAGATCAGCCCCAGCATTTT. Translation gives CASSLWLGLDQPQHF.

The chain links TRBV29-1 to TRBJ1-1; D gene ambiguous. V gave up 6 bases and J gave up 5 bases, with 13 bases separating them. From germline, CDR1 is SQVTM and CDR2 ANQGSEA. The CDR3 sequence is 12 residues long. The CDR3 loop is CSVGPFRTEAFF. Written as DNA, the CDR3 is TGCAGCGTGGGTCCGTTTCGTACTGAAGCTTTCTTT.

The chain combines TRBV7-9 with TRBJ2-6; 12 nucleotides match TRBD1. Germline trimming cut 7 bases from V and 1 base from J; bases unmatched to any gene: 5. The germline gives CDR1 SEHNR, CDR2 FQNEAQ (reference sequence). The CDR3 is 17 residues long. CDR3 in amino acids: CASTGTGGESGANVLTF. CDR3 nucleotides: TGTGCCAGCACCGGGACAGGGGGCGAATCTGGGGCCAACGTCCTGACTTTC.

This clone has more than one count but fewer than ten. The V gene is TRBV9, the J gene TRBJ2-5; D is ambiguous. The CDR3 has 13 amino acids. Trimming pared 3 bases from V and 2 bases from J, leaving 8 bases between. In germline, CDR1 is SGDLS, CDR2 YYNGEE. The CDR3 sequence: CASSGNPQETQYF. The CDR3 DNA is TGTGCCAGCAGCGGGAACCCACAAGAGACCCAGTACTTC.